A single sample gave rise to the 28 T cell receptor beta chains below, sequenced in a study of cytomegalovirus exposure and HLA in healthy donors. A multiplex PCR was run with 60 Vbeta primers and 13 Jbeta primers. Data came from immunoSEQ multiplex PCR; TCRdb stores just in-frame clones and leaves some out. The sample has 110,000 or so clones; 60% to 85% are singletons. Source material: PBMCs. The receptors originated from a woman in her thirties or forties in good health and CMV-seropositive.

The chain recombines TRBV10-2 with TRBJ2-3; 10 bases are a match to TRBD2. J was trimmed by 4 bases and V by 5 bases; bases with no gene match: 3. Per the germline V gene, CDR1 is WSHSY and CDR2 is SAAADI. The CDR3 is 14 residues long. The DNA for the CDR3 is TGCGCCAGCAGTCCAACTAGCGGGGCAGATACGCAGTATTTT. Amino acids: CASSPTSGADTQYF.

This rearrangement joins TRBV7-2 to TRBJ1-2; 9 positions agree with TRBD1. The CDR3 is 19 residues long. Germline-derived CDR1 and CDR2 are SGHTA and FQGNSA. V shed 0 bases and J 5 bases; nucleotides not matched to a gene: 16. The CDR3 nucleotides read TGTGCCAGCAGCTTAGCTTCCGGGTGGGGACAGGGAGTAGGGTATGGCTACACCTTC. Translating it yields CASSLASGWGQGVGYGYTF. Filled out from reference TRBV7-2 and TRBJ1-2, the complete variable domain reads GAGVSQSPSNKVTEKGKDVELRCDPISGHTALYWYRQSLGQGLEFLIYFQGNSAPDKSGLPSDRFSAERTGGSVSTLTIQRTQQEDSAVYLCASSLASGWGQGVGYGYTFGSGTRLTVV.

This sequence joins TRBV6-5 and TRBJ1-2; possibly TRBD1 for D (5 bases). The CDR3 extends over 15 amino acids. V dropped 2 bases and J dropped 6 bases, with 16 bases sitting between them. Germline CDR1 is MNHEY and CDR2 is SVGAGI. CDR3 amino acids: CASSYGRARLDGYTF. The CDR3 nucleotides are TGTGCCAGCAGTTACGGCAGGGCGAGGTTGGATGGCTACACCTTC.

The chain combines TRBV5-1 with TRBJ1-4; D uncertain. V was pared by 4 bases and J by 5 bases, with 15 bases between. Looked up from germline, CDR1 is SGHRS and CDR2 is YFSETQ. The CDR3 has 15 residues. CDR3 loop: CASSPDGGYNEKLFF. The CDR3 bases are TGCGCCAGCAGCCCTGACGGCGGATACAATGAAAAACTGTTTTTT.

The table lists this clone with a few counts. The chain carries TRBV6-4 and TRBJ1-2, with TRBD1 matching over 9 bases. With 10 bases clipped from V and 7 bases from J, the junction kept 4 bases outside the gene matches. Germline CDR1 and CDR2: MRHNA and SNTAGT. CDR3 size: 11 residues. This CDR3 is CATRDRAGYTF. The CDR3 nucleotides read TGTGCCACCCGGGACAGGGCTGGCTACACCTTC.

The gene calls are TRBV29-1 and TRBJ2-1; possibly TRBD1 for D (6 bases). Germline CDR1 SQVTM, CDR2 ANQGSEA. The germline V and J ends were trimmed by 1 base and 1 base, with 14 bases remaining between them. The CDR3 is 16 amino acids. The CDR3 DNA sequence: TGCAGCGTTGAAGGAGGACAGCGACTATCCTACAATGAGCAGTTCTTC. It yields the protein CSVEGGQRLSYNEQFF.

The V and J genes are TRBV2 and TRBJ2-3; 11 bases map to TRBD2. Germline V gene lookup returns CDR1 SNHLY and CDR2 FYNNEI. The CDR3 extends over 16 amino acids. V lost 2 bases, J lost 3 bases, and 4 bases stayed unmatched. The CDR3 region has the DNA TGTGCCAGCAGTGAATTGGTAGCGGGGGGGACAGATACGCAGTATTTT. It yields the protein CASSELVAGGTDTQYF.

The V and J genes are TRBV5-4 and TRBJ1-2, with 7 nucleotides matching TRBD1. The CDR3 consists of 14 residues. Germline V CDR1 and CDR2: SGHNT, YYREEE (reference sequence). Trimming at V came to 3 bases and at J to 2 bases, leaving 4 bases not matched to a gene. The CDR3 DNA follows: TGTGCCAGCAGCTGGATGGACAGGAACTATGGCTACACCTTC. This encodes CASSWMDRNYGYTF.

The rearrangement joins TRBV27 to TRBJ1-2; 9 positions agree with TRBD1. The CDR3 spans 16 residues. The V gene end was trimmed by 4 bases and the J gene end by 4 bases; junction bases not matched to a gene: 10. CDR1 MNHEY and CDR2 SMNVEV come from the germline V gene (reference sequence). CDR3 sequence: CASSYRGQGNSYGYTF. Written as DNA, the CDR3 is TGTGCCAGCAGTTACAGAGGACAGGGGAATAGCTATGGCTACACCTTC.

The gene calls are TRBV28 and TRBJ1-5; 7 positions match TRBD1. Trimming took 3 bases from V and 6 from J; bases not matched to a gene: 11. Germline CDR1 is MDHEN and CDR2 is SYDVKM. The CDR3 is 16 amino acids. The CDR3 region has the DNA TGTGCCAGCAGTTTGGGCGACAGGGTCGGGAGTCAGCCCCAGCATTTT. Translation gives CASSLGDRVGSQPQHF.

CDR3 protein: CASSSQGNNSPLHF. For the CDR3, the DNA is TGCGCCAGCAGCTCACAGGGTAATAATTCACCCCTCCACTTT. The rearrangement joins TRBV5-1 to TRBJ1-6; D possibly corresponds to TRBD1 (6 bases). V lost 3 bases and J 5 bases, leaving 9 bases between the germline ends. This CDR3 is built from 14 residues. Germline V CDR1 and CDR2: SGHRS, YFSETQ.

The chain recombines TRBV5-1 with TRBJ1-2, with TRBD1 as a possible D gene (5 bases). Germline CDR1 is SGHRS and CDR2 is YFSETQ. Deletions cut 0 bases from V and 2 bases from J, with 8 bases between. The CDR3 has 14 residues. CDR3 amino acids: CASSLAPGNYGYTF. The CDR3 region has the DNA TGCGCCAGCAGCTTGGCCCCAGGGAACTATGGCTACACCTTC.

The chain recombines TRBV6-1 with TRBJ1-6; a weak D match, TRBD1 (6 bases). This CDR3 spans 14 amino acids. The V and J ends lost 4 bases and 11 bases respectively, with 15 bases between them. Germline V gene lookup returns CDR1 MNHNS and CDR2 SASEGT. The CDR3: CASSATGFPPPLHF. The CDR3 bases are TGTGCCAGCAGTGCAACAGGGTTTCCGCCACCCCTCCACTTT.

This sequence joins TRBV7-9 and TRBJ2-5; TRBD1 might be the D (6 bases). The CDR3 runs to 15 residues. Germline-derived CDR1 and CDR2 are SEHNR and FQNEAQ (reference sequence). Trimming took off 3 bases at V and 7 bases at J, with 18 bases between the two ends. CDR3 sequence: CASSFSLDSRGTQYF. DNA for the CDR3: TGTGCCAGCAGCTTCTCCTTGGACAGCCGAGGGACCCAGTACTTC.

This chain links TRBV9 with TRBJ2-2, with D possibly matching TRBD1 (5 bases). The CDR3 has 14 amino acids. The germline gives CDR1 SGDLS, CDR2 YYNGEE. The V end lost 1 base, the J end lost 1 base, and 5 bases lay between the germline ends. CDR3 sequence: CASSVQGNTGELFF. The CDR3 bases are TGTGCCAGCAGCGTACAGGGGAACACCGGGGAGCTGTTTTTT.

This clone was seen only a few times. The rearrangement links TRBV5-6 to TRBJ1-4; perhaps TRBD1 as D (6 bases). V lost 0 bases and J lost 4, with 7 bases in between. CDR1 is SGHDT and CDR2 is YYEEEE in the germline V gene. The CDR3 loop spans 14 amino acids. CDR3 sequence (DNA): TGTGCCAGCAGCTTGGGGACAGTTAATGAAAAACTGTTTTTT. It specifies CASSLGTVNEKLFF.

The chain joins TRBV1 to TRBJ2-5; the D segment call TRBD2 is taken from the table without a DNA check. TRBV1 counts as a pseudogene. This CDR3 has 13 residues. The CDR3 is CTSSQERGETQYF. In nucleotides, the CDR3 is TGCACCAGCAGCCAAGAGCGTGGAGAGACCCAGTACTTC.

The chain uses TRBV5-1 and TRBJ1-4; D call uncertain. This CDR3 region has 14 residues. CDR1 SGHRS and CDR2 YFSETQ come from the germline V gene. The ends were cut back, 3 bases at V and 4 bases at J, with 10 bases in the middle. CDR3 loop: CASSSGWDNEKLFF. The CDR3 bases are TGCGCCAGCAGCTCGGGATGGGATAATGAAAAACTGTTTTTT.

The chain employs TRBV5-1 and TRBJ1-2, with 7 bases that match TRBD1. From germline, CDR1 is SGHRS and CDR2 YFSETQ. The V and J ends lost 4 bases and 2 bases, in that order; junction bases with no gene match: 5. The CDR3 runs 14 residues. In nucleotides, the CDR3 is TGCGCCAGCAGCACCGGGACAGCCAACTATGGCTACACCTTC. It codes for CASSTGTANYGYTF.

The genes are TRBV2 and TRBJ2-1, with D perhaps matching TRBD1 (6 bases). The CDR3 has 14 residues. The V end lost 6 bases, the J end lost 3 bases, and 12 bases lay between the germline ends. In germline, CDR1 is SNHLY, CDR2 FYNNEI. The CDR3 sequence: CASSDLDSYNEQFF. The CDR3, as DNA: TGTGCCAGCAGCGATCTGGACAGCTACAATGAGCAGTTCTTC.

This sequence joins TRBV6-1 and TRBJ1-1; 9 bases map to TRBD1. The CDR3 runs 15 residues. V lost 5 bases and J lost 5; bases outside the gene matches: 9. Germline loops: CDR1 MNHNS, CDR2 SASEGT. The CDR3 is CASSSIQGARTEAFF. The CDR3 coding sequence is TGTGCCAGCAGTTCCATACAGGGGGCGAGGACTGAAGCTTTCTTT.

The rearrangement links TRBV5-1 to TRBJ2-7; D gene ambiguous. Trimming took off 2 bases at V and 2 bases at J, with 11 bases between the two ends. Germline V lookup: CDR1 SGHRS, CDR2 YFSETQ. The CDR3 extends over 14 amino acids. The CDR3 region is CASSFSADTYEQYF. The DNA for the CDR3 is TGCGCCAGCAGCTTCAGCGCAGATACCTACGAGCAGTACTTC.

In nucleotides, the CDR3 is TGTGCCTGGAGTGTGGGGGCCCATGGCTACACCTTC. It encodes CAWSVGAHGYTF. The chain combines TRBV30 with TRBJ1-2; D perhaps matches TRBD1 (6 bases). This CDR3 comprises 12 residues. V lost 0 bases, J lost 6 bases, and 8 bases lay in between. Germline lookup yields CDR1 GTSNPN and CDR2 SVGIG (reference sequence).

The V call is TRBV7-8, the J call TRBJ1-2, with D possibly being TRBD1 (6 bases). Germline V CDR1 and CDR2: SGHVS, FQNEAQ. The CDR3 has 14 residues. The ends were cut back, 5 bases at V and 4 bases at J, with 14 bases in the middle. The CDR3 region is CASSPGGAAYGYTF. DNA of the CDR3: TGTGCCAGCAGCCCCGGGGGGGCGGCCTATGGCTACACCTTC.

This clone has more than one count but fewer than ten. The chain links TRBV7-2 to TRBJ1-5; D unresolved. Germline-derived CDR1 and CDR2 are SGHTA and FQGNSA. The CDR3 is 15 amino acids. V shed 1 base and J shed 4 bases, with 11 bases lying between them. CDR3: CASSLDPGFNQPQHF. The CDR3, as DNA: TGTGCCAGCAGCTTAGATCCAGGCTTTAATCAGCCCCAGCATTTT.

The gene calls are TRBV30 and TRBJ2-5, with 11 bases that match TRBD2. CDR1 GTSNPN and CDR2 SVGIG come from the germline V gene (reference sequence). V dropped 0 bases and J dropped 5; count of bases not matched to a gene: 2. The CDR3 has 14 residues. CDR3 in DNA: TGTGCCTGGAGTGTCCGGACTAGCGGGGAGACCCAGTACTTC. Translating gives CAWSVRTSGETQYF.

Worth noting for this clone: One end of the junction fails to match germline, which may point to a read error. The chain's CDR3 is CASSLAGGANTGELFF. The CDR3 bases are TGTGCCAGCAGCTTAGCTGGCGGGGCGAATACCGGGGAGCTGTTTTTT. The chain uses TRBV7-2 and TRBJ2-2; weak D call: TRBD2 (6 bases). The CDR3 covers 16 residues. Germline assignment: CDR1 SGHTA and CDR2 FQGNSA.

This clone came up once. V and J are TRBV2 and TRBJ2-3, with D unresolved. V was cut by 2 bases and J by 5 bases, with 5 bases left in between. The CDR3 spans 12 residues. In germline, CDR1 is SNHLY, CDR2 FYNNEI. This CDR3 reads CASSEYIDTQYF. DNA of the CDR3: TGTGCCAGCAGTGAATATATAGATACGCAGTATTTT.